This TCR beta chain stems from a study of blood T cells in healthy people across ages. Whole-study results and caveats: Long-lived donors carried more naive CD4+ cells and greater diversity than aged donors.

This clonotype has just a few counts. Its antigen remains unidentified. The germline V and J ends were trimmed by 2 bases and 4 bases, with 11 bases remaining between them. The CDR3 is 15 amino acids. The authors ran a second PCR of roughly 6 to 12 cycles using a sample-barcoded 5' primer and a J-beta primer mix. One entry per CDR3 protein, called by TCRdb with MiXCR from the 5' RACE reads. The sample yields about 560,000 distinct CDR3 sequences, 27% seen once. These data are also associated with another study on T cells of mothers and their children. From that paper: The M1S primer of the second PCR added sample barcodes and 2-4 random nucleotides. Over 8 million TCR beta CDR3 reads were obtained from each mother, and approximately 3 million from each child. Researchers found no T cell clones that were persistent and microchimeric.

The receptor was derived from a boy aged 2-15 years in good health. The chain uses TRBV12-3 or TRBV12-4 and TRBJ1-4; D remains ambiguous. Sequencing was carried out using blood. CDR3 DNA: TGTGCCAGCAGTTTAACTCGGCAGAATAATGAAAAACTGTTTTTT. Protein product: CASSLTRQNNEKLFF.